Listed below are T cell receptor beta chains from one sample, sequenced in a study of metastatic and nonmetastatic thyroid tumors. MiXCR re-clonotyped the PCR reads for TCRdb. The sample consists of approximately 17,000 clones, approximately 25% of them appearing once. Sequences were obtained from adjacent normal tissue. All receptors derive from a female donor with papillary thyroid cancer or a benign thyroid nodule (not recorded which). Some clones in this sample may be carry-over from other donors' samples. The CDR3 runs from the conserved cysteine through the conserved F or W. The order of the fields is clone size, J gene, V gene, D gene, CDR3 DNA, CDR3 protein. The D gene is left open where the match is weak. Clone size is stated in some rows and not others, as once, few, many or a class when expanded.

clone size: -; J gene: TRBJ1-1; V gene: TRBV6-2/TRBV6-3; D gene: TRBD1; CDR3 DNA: TGTGCCAGCAGTCCCCTGGGACAGGGGCAGGGAGCTTTCTTT; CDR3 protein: CASSPLGQGQGAFF
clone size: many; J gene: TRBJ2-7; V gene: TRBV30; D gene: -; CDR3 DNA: TGTGCCTGGAATTGGGGGGCCCACTCCTACGAGCAGTACTTC; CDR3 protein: CAWNWGAHSYEQYF
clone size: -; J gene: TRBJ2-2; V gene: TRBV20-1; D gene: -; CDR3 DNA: TGCAGTGCCCCCTACGCGCGGAACACCGGGGAGCTGTTTTTT; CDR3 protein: CSAPYARNTGELFF
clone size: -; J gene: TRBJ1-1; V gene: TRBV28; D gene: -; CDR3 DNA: TGTGCCAGCAGTTCTTACGGGGTTGAAGCTTTCTTT; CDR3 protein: CASSSYGVEAFF
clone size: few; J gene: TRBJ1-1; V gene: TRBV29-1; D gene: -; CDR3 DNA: TGCAGCGTTGGAGAACAGGGCCTCCCTGAAGCTTTCTTT; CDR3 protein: CSVGEQGLPEAFF
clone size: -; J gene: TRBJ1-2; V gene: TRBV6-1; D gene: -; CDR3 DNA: TGTGAAAGCAGCGACCCTCAGGGTAAGACTAACTATGGCTACACCTTC; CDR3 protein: CESSDPQGKTNYGYTF
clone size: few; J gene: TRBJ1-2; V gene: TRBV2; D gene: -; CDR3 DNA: TGTGCCAGCAGTGAAGCGTCAGGGTACTATGGCTACACCTTC; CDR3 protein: CASSEASGYYGYTF
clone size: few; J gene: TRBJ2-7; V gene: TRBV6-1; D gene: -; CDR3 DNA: TGTGCCAGCAGTCATGACAGAACCTACGAGCAGTACTTC; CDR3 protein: CASSHDRTYEQYF
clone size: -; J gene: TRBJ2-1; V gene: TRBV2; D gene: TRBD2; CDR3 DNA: TGTGCCAGCAGCGCAAGCGGGAGTCTCAATGAGCAGTTCTTC; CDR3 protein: CASSASGSLNEQFF
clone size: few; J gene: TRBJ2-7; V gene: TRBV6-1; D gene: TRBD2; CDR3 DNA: TGCGCCAGCACCCACGATAGCGGGAGGGCCTTTAGCGAGCAGTACTTC; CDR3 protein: CASTHDSGRAFSEQYF
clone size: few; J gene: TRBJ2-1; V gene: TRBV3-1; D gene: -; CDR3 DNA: TGTGCCAGCAGCCCCTCCAGGGGAGCCTACAATGAGCAGTTCTTC; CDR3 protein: CASSPSRGAYNEQFF
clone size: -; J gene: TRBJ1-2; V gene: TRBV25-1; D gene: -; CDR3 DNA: TGTGCCAGCAGTGAAGGGGGCAGGGAGGCTGCTGGCTACACCTTC; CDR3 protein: CASSEGGREAAGYTF